The rows below give T cell receptor beta chains drawn from one sample of a study of cytomegalovirus exposure and HLA in healthy donors. Here immunoSEQ multiplex PCR was the method, and the copy in TCRdb shows in-frame clones only, minus some. The sample shows around 220,000 clones, about three quarters of them seen only once. Material: PBMCs. The source of these receptors is a man younger than 35 in good health and CMV-seronegative. Each CDR3 is given with its conserved first and last residue. The D gene is left open where the match is weak. For some rows the clone size is stated as once, few or many, or as a class when expanded; others skip it.

d_call: TRBD1; v_call: TRBV29-1; j_call: TRBJ2-1; clone_size: NA; cdr3_nt: TGCAGCGCTGGACAGGGGGACCAGTTCTTC; cdr3_aa: CSAGQGDQFF
d_call: NA; v_call: TRBV6-1; j_call: TRBJ2-5; clone_size: NA; cdr3_nt: TGTGCCAGCAGCGCAGGGGAGACCCAGTACTTC; cdr3_aa: CASSAGETQYF
d_call: NA; v_call: TRBV30; j_call: TRBJ1-2; clone_size: NA; cdr3_nt: TGTGCCTTAACAGGTTTTCGAAACTATGGCTACACCTTC; cdr3_aa: CALTGFRNYGYTF
d_call: TRBD1; v_call: TRBV5-4; j_call: TRBJ1-1; clone_size: NA; cdr3_nt: TGTGCCAGCAGTTTAGGGACAGGGGAGTTTACTGAAGCTTTCTTT; cdr3_aa: CASSLGTGEFTEAFF
d_call: NA; v_call: TRBV6-5; j_call: TRBJ2-2; clone_size: NA; cdr3_nt: TGTGCCAGCAGTTACCAGGGATACACCGGGGAGCTGTTTTTT; cdr3_aa: CASSYQGYTGELFF
d_call: NA; v_call: TRBV7-9; j_call: TRBJ1-1; clone_size: NA; cdr3_nt: TGTGCCAGCAGCCAAAGCAGGGGATCCCTACCGAACACTGAAGCTTTCTTT; cdr3_aa: CASSQSRGSLPNTEAFF
d_call: TRBD1; v_call: TRBV2; j_call: TRBJ1-1; clone_size: NA; cdr3_nt: TGTGCCAGCACCTTGACAGGGACAGGTCTCACTGAAGCTTTCTTT; cdr3_aa: CASTLTGTGLTEAFF
d_call: TRBD2; v_call: TRBV28; j_call: TRBJ2-1; clone_size: NA; cdr3_nt: TGTGCCAGCAGTTATCGGCGGGAGGGCCGTCCGTTCTTC; cdr3_aa: CASSYRREGRPFF
d_call: NA; v_call: TRBV6-5; j_call: TRBJ2-1; clone_size: NA; cdr3_nt: TGTGCCAGCAGCCCTACAGGTTTCGATGAGCAGTTCTTC; cdr3_aa: CASSPTGFDEQFF
d_call: NA; v_call: TRBV5-1; j_call: TRBJ1-1; clone_size: NA; cdr3_nt: TGCGCCAGCGGGGGGGGGCTGGGCACTGAAGCTTTCTTT; cdr3_aa: CASGGGLGTEAFF
d_call: TRBD2; v_call: TRBV11-3; j_call: TRBJ2-3; clone_size: NA; cdr3_nt: TGTGCCAGCAGCTTACAGCGGGGTCGAGATACGCAGTATTTT; cdr3_aa: CASSLQRGRDTQYF
d_call: TRBD2; v_call: TRBV18; j_call: TRBJ2-3; clone_size: NA; cdr3_nt: TGTGCCAGCTCACTACTTCGAGCGGGAGCGATAGATACGCAGTATTTT; cdr3_aa: CASSLLRAGAIDTQYF
d_call: TRBD1; v_call: TRBV13; j_call: TRBJ1-2; clone_size: few; cdr3_nt: TGTGCCAGCAGCTTTACCCAAGCCGGGACAGGGGATTATGGCTACACCTTC; cdr3_aa: CASSFTQAGTGDYGYTF
d_call: NA; v_call: TRBV6-1; j_call: TRBJ1-2; clone_size: NA; cdr3_nt: TGTGCCAGCAGCCAAGAACAGAGAAACTATGGCTACACCTTC; cdr3_aa: CASSQEQRNYGYTF
d_call: TRBD1; v_call: TRBV11-1; j_call: TRBJ2-5; clone_size: NA; cdr3_nt: TGTGCCAGCAGCTTATCGGGACAGGGGCGGACCCAGTACTTC; cdr3_aa: CASSLSGQGRTQYF
d_call: NA; v_call: TRBV28; j_call: TRBJ1-1; clone_size: few; cdr3_nt: TGTGCCAGCAGTCCCCCCGGAGGTCACACTGAAGCTTTCTTT; cdr3_aa: CASSPPGGHTEAFF
d_call: TRBD1; v_call: TRBV28; j_call: TRBJ1-1; clone_size: NA; cdr3_nt: TGTGCCAGCAGTACCCAGGGGGCTGAAGCTTTCTTT; cdr3_aa: CASSTQGAEAFF
d_call: TRBD1; v_call: TRBV2; j_call: TRBJ1-5; clone_size: NA; cdr3_nt: TGTGCCAGCAGGGGGGACAGGGGAAATCAGCCCCAGCATTTT; cdr3_aa: CASRGDRGNQPQHF
d_call: NA; v_call: TRBV6-5; j_call: TRBJ2-7; clone_size: few; cdr3_nt: TGTGCCAGCAGTTTCCCGAGCTCCTACGAGCAGTACTTC; cdr3_aa: CASSFPSSYEQYF
d_call: NA; v_call: TRBV4-2; j_call: TRBJ1-1; clone_size: NA; cdr3_nt: TGTGCCAGCAGCCAAGAGAAACAGGGAGACACTGAAGCTTTCTTT; cdr3_aa: CASSQEKQGDTEAFF
d_call: TRBD1; v_call: TRBV27; j_call: TRBJ1-1; clone_size: NA; cdr3_nt: TGTGCCAGCAGTTTAGTGACAGGGGCTGACACTGAAGCTTTCTTT; cdr3_aa: CASSLVTGADTEAFF
d_call: TRBD1; v_call: TRBV20-1; j_call: TRBJ1-1; clone_size: NA; cdr3_nt: TGCAGTGCTGATATACAGGGGGCACCTTTCTTT; cdr3_aa: CSADIQGAPFF
d_call: NA; v_call: TRBV5-6; j_call: TRBJ1-3; clone_size: NA; cdr3_nt: TGTGCCAGCAGCTTGGTCCCAGGTCCGGGAAACACCATATATTTT; cdr3_aa: CASSLVPGPGNTIYF
d_call: TRBD2; v_call: TRBV6-6; j_call: TRBJ2-2; clone_size: NA; cdr3_nt: TGTGCCAGCAGGCCGGGACTAGCAACCGGGGAGCTGTTTTTT; cdr3_aa: CASRPGLATGELFF
d_call: NA; v_call: TRBV7-2; j_call: TRBJ2-2; clone_size: NA; cdr3_nt: TGTGCCAGCAGCTTTACACGGGAGCTGTTTTTT; cdr3_aa: CASSFTRELFF
d_call: TRBD1; v_call: TRBV7-9; j_call: TRBJ1-2; clone_size: NA; cdr3_nt: TGTGCCAGCAATCAGGAGGGGGCGGGCTACACCTTC; cdr3_aa: CASNQEGAGYTF
d_call: TRBD2; v_call: TRBV5-1; j_call: TRBJ2-3; clone_size: NA; cdr3_nt: TGCGCCAGCAGCCCCCGACTAGCGGGGGGACGCACAGATACGCAGTATTTT; cdr3_aa: CASSPRLAGGRTDTQYF
d_call: TRBD1; v_call: TRBV19; j_call: TRBJ2-5; clone_size: NA; cdr3_nt: TGTGCCAGTAGTATTGATGCCGGGACAGGGGGTAAAAAGACCCAGTACTTC; cdr3_aa: CASSIDAGTGGKKTQYF
d_call: NA; v_call: TRBV27; j_call: TRBJ2-7; clone_size: once; cdr3_nt: TGTGCCAGCAGTCCCCGACAGGTATACTACGAGCAGTACTTC; cdr3_aa: CASSPRQVYYEQYF
d_call: TRBD2; v_call: TRBV7-2; j_call: TRBJ2-7; clone_size: NA; cdr3_nt: TGTGCCAGCAGCTTATCACAGCTAGCGGGCGGAGCCTACGAGCAGTACTTC; cdr3_aa: CASSLSQLAGGAYEQYF
d_call: TRBD1; v_call: TRBV5-1; j_call: TRBJ2-2; clone_size: NA; cdr3_nt: TGCGCCAGCAGCCTAGACAGGGTAACCGGGGAGCTGTTTTTT; cdr3_aa: CASSLDRVTGELFF
d_call: NA; v_call: TRBV5-6; j_call: TRBJ1-5; clone_size: few; cdr3_nt: TGTGCCAGCAGCTTAGGTTCCGCGGCACATCAGCCCCAGCATTTT; cdr3_aa: CASSLGSAAHQPQHF
d_call: NA; v_call: TRBV18; j_call: TRBJ1-1; clone_size: few; cdr3_nt: TGTGCCAGCTCCCTTTCCAGCACTGAAGCTTTCTTT; cdr3_aa: CASSLSSTEAFF
d_call: TRBD1; v_call: TRBV2; j_call: TRBJ1-4; clone_size: NA; cdr3_nt: TGTGCCAGCCGAGGGACAGGGCGGTTCGGGGAAAAACTGTTTTTT; cdr3_aa: CASRGTGRFGEKLFF
d_call: NA; v_call: TRBV7-9; j_call: TRBJ2-7; clone_size: NA; cdr3_nt: TGTGCCAGCAGCTTAGCGCGTCTCTCCTACGAGCAGTACTTC; cdr3_aa: CASSLARLSYEQYF
d_call: NA; v_call: TRBV7-2; j_call: TRBJ2-3; clone_size: NA; cdr3_nt: TGTGCCAGCAGCTTAGGTGGGGCTTTCGATACGCAGTATTTT; cdr3_aa: CASSLGGAFDTQYF
d_call: TRBD1; v_call: TRBV7-9; j_call: TRBJ1-2; clone_size: NA; cdr3_nt: TGTGCCAGCAGCCCTGGACAGGAGCACTATGGCTACACCTTC; cdr3_aa: CASSPGQEHYGYTF
d_call: NA; v_call: TRBV4-3; j_call: TRBJ2-7; clone_size: NA; cdr3_nt: TGCGCCAGCAGCCAAGAGGTGAACAGCCAACTCAACTCCTACGAGCAGTACTTC; cdr3_aa: CASSQEVNSQLNSYEQYF
d_call: TRBD1; v_call: TRBV2; j_call: TRBJ1-4; clone_size: NA; cdr3_nt: TGTGCCAGCAGTCAACAGGGGCCGGGTGAAAAACTGTTTTTT; cdr3_aa: CASSQQGPGEKLFF
d_call: TRBD2; v_call: TRBV9; j_call: TRBJ2-7; clone_size: NA; cdr3_nt: TGTGCCAGCAGCGCGTATAAAAGCTTTCCGGGACTAGCTTCGAACGAGCAGTACTTC; cdr3_aa: CASSAYKSFPGLASNEQYF
d_call: NA; v_call: TRBV19; j_call: TRBJ2-5; clone_size: NA; cdr3_nt: TGTGCCAGTAGGGAGCAAGAGACCCAGTACTTC; cdr3_aa: CASREQETQYF
d_call: NA; v_call: TRBV4-3; j_call: TRBJ1-2; clone_size: few; cdr3_nt: TGCGCCAGCAGCCAAGATATGGGCAGTAACTATGGCTACACCTTC; cdr3_aa: CASSQDMGSNYGYTF
d_call: NA; v_call: TRBV6-5; j_call: TRBJ2-6; clone_size: NA; cdr3_nt: TGTGCCAGCAGTTCCCCCGGGACTTATGGGGCCAACGTCCTGACTTTC; cdr3_aa: CASSSPGTYGANVLTF
d_call: TRBD1; v_call: TRBV7-3; j_call: TRBJ1-2; clone_size: once; cdr3_nt: TGTGCCAGCAGCCCGGACAGGGAAGACTATGGCTACACCTTC; cdr3_aa: CASSPDREDYGYTF
d_call: NA; v_call: TRBV5-6; j_call: TRBJ1-2; clone_size: NA; cdr3_nt: TGTGCCAGCAGCTTCAGCCGACAGAGTGGCTACACCTTC; cdr3_aa: CASSFSRQSGYTF
d_call: TRBD1; v_call: TRBV2; j_call: TRBJ1-6; clone_size: NA; cdr3_nt: TGTGCCAGCAATGAAAACAGGGGGAGTTCACCCCTCCACTTT; cdr3_aa: CASNENRGSSPLHF
d_call: TRBD1; v_call: TRBV27; j_call: TRBJ2-7; clone_size: NA; cdr3_nt: TGTGCCAGCAGGGGGACAGGAGCCTACGAGCAGTACTTC; cdr3_aa: CASRGTGAYEQYF
d_call: TRBD1; v_call: TRBV5-1; j_call: TRBJ2-5; clone_size: NA; cdr3_nt: TGCGCCAGCAGCCCTACCCGGGACAGTTTCCAAGAGACCCAGTACTTC; cdr3_aa: CASSPTRDSFQETQYF
d_call: NA; v_call: TRBV30; j_call: TRBJ2-3; clone_size: few; cdr3_nt: TGTGCCTGGACTAGCGTAGGGCGAAGCACAGATACGCAGTATTTT; cdr3_aa: CAWTSVGRSTDTQYF
d_call: NA; v_call: TRBV30; j_call: TRBJ2-1; clone_size: NA; cdr3_nt: TGTGCCTGGGGCGGCGTTTCCTACAATGAGCAGTTCTTC; cdr3_aa: CAWGGVSYNEQFF
d_call: NA; v_call: TRBV2; j_call: TRBJ1-2; clone_size: once; cdr3_nt: TGTGCCAGCAGTGAAAAGGACACGAGAAACTATGGCTACACCTTC; cdr3_aa: CASSEKDTRNYGYTF
d_call: NA; v_call: TRBV7-8; j_call: TRBJ1-1; clone_size: NA; cdr3_nt: TGTGCCAGCAGCCCCAATACGGGACAAAGGAACACTGAAGCTTTCTTT; cdr3_aa: CASSPNTGQRNTEAFF
d_call: TRBD2; v_call: TRBV7-2; j_call: TRBJ2-7; clone_size: NA; cdr3_nt: TGTGCCAGCAGCTTAGCCTCACTAGCGGGGGGTTACGAGCAGTACTTC; cdr3_aa: CASSLASLAGGYEQYF
d_call: NA; v_call: TRBV18; j_call: TRBJ2-5; clone_size: NA; cdr3_nt: TGTGCCAGCTCCCTAAACAGGGACGTACAAGAGACCCAGTACTTC; cdr3_aa: CASSLNRDVQETQYF
d_call: NA; v_call: TRBV7-6; j_call: TRBJ1-1; clone_size: NA; cdr3_nt: TGTGCCAGCAGCTCGCTACCCGACACTGAAGCTTTCTTT; cdr3_aa: CASSSLPDTEAFF